The next 7 T cell receptor beta chains were all read from a single sample in a study of blood T cell repertoires in COVID-19. Sequenced by immunoSEQ multiplex PCR; TCRdb stores in-frame clones only, minus some. Seen here are roughly 84,000 clones, roughly 80% observed once, and the top ten hold about 12%. Sequencing was performed on peripheral blood. All receptors derive from a woman between 40 and 50 years old with active or convalescent COVID-19.

This chain uses TRBV9 with TRBJ1-2, with D unresolved. V dropped 4 bases and J dropped 4 bases, with 17 bases sitting between them. This CDR3 contains 15 residues. Germline V gene lookup returns CDR1 SGDLS and CDR2 YYNGEE. CDR3 nucleotides: TGTGCCAGCAGCCAAGGCCCCGAGGGATTCTATGGCTACACCTTC. It codes for CASSQGPEGFYGYTF.

The rearrangement links TRBV30 to TRBJ1-1; no clear D gene. V lost 4 bases to trimming and J lost 0 bases, with 9 bases between them. Germline V CDR1 and CDR2: GTSNPN, SVGIG (reference sequence). The CDR3 has 13 amino acids. The DNA of the CDR3 is TGTGCCTGGACCGCACAGATGAACACTGAAGCTTTCTTT. It encodes CAWTAQMNTEAFF.

J is TRBJ2-5 and V is TRBV5-6; TRBD1 aligns across 10 bases. The V segment lost 2 bases and the J segment 5 bases; nucleotides outside the gene matches: 6. The CDR3 has 15 residues. In germline, CDR1 is SGHDT, CDR2 YYEEEE. CDR3 nucleotide sequence: TGTGCCAGCAGCTTCCGGGACAGGGGCTCGGAGACCCAGTACTTC. Its protein product is CASSFRDRGSETQYF.

This clone was observed a handful of times. The chain links TRBV11-3 to TRBJ2-5; D may be TRBD1 (6 bases). Germline values: CDR1 SGHNT, CDR2 YENEEA. Trimming cost V 1 base and J 2 bases, with 11 bases left between them. The CDR3 sequence is 15 residues long. CDR3 nucleotide sequence: TGTGCCAGCAGCTTAGGGGGGCCGATACAAGAGACCCAGTACTTC. Protein sequence: CASSLGGPIQETQYF.

This rearrangement joins TRBV28 to TRBJ2-3; 7 bases match TRBD2. This CDR3 has 12 amino acids. V shed 1 base and J 15 bases; nucleotides not matched to a gene: 7. Germline CDR1 and CDR2: MDHEN and SYDVKM. The DNA for the CDR3 is TGTGCCAGCAGTTTATTCGCTAGCGGACACTATTTT. Encoded protein: CASSLFASGHYF.

The rearrangement uses TRBV6-5 and TRBJ1-2; D may be TRBD1 (5 bases). Germline loops: CDR1 MNHEY, CDR2 SVGAGI. CDR3 length: 11 amino acids. Trimming left V 2 bases short and J 11 bases short, with 9 bases between. DNA for the CDR3: TGTGCCAGCAGTTACGAGGGGAGGTACACCTTC. It is translated as CASSYEGRYTF.

The chain couples TRBV7-2 to TRBJ1-3; a possible D gene is TRBD1 (5 bases). The CDR3 extends over 12 amino acids. V dropped 5 bases and J dropped 7 bases, with 9 bases sitting between them. The V gene's germline CDR1 is SGHTA and CDR2 FQGNSA. CDR3 protein: CASSAYRNTIYF. CDR3 bases: TGTGCCAGCAGCGCCTACAGGAACACCATATATTTT.